The 13 T cell receptor beta chains given below trace back to one sample, sequenced in a study of blood T cell repertoires in COVID-19. Only in-frame clones appear in the TCRdb table, and some are missing; sequencing was by immunoSEQ multiplex PCR. The sample includes some 260,000 clones, roughly 90% of them seen just once. What was sequenced was PBMCs or T cells enriched from blood (not recorded which). Receptor source: a man between 40 and 49 years old who had recovered from COVID-19.

V usage is TRBV19 and J usage is TRBJ1-2; 9 nucleotides match TRBD1. This CDR3 has 15 amino acids. The V and J ends lost 4 bases and 1 base, in that order; junction bases with no gene match: 4. The germline V gene encodes CDR1 LNHDA and CDR2 SQIVND (reference sequence). The CDR3: CASSTWTGVNYGYTF. DNA of the CDR3: TGTGCCAGTAGTACTTGGACAGGGGTTAACTATGGCTACACCTTC.

This chain uses TRBV27 with TRBJ1-5; TRBD1 matches at 7 bases. Germline CDR1 reads MNHEY; CDR2 reads SMNVEV (reference sequence). There are 15 residues in the CDR3. J was trimmed by 4 bases and V by 8 bases; bases with no gene match: 11. As DNA, the CDR3 is TGTGCCAGCTCCTCGGAGGGGGCGCGTAATCAGCCCCAGCATTTT. It encodes CASSSEGARNQPQHF.

The DNA for the CDR3 is TGTGCCAGCAGCTTACCAGATCGGTCGGGGAGCACCGGGGAGCTGTTTTTT. It specifies CASSLPDRSGSTGELFF. The chain has TRBV3-1 (or the pseudogene TRBV3-2) and TRBJ2-2; D is perhaps TRBD2 (5 bases). This CDR3 region has 17 residues. Looked up from germline, CDR1 is LGHDT and CDR2 is YNNKEL (reference sequence). Trimming removed 5 bases from V and 4 bases from J, with 20 bases in between.

V usage is TRBV30 and J usage is TRBJ1-1; perhaps TRBD1 as D (6 bases). This CDR3 has 14 amino acids. CDR1 and CDR2 (germline): GTSNPN, SVGIG (reference sequence). Trimming removed 4 bases at V and 3 bases at J, with 15 bases between. The DNA of the CDR3 is TGTGCCTGGATCAGGGGCCTAGTACACACTGAAGCTTTCTTT. Its translation is CAWIRGLVHTEAFF.

This clone turned up a few times. The J gene is TRBJ1-5, the V gene TRBV15; 8 bases are shared with TRBD1. J gave up 4 bases and V 2 bases, and 7 bases lay outside the gene matches. Per the germline V gene, CDR1 is LNHNV and CDR2 is YYDKDF (reference sequence). The CDR3 totals 16 residues. Here the CDR3 reads CATSRSTGQDNQPQHF. CDR3 in DNA: TGTGCCACCAGCAGAAGTACGGGACAGGATAATCAGCCCCAGCATTTT.

This clone was picked up one time. The chain couples TRBV19 to TRBJ1-4, with D unclear. The CDR3 contains 12 residues. Trimming removed 3 bases from V and 8 bases from J, with 7 bases in between. Germline V CDR1 and CDR2: LNHDA, SQIVND (reference sequence). The CDR3 region is CASSMVQEKLFF. In DNA, the CDR3 is TGTGCCAGTAGTATGGTCCAGGAAAAACTGTTTTTT.

The J gene is TRBJ1-2, the V gene TRBV7-8; TRBD1 agrees at 11 bases. V was pared by 1 base and J by 2 bases, with 3 bases of the junction left unmatched. The germline V gene encodes CDR1 SGHVS and CDR2 FQNEAQ. The CDR3 consists of 16 residues. The chain's CDR3 is CASSLEGQGANYGYTF. The CDR3 DNA reads as TGTGCCAGCAGCTTAGAAGGACAGGGGGCGAACTATGGCTACACCTTC. The variable domain in full, completed from reference TRBV7-8 and TRBJ1-2, reads GAGVSQSPRYKVAKRGQDVALRCDPISGHVSLFWYQQALGQGPEFLTYFQNEAQLDKSGLPSDRFFAERPEGSVSTLKIQRTQQEDSAVYLCASSLEGQGANYGYTFGSGTRLTVV.

V is TRBV5-4 and J is TRBJ1-2; D gene unclear. CDR1 and CDR2 from the germline V gene are SGHNT and YYREEE (reference sequence). The CDR3 totals 15 residues. The V end lost 6 bases, the J end lost 2 bases, and 17 bases lay between the germline ends. CDR3 sequence: CASTTRATTNYGYTF. The CDR3 coding sequence is TGTGCCAGCACGACTAGGGCAACGACCAACTATGGCTACACCTTC.

This clone turned up a few times. The chain joins TRBV14 to TRBJ1-2, with D unresolved. Trimming took 3 bases from V and 8 from J, leaving 22 bases between them. The CDR3 length is 16 residues. Germline values: CDR1 SGHDN, CDR2 FVKESK. CDR3 loop: CASSQGSGRYARGYTF. Here the CDR3 DNA reads TGTGCCAGCAGCCAGGGTTCGGGGAGGTACGCGAGAGGCTACACCTTC.

V is TRBV27 and J is TRBJ1-6, with 8 nucleotides matching TRBD1. Germline V gene data show CDR1 as MNHEY and CDR2 as SMNVEV (reference sequence). The CDR3 totals 15 residues. Germline trimming cut 6 bases from V and 5 bases from J; bases unmatched to any gene: 6. The CDR3 loop is CASSNQDRDNSPLHF. The CDR3 DNA reads TGTGCCAGCAGCAACCAGGACAGGGATAATTCACCCCTCCACTTT.

The count of this clone is one. The rearrangement uses TRBV13 and TRBJ2-3, with TRBD2 identical over 9 bases. Germline values: CDR1 PRHDT, CDR2 FYEKMQ (reference sequence). This CDR3 has 19 amino acids. With V trimmed by 5 bases and J by 0 bases, 15 bases remained unmatched. DNA for the CDR3: TGTGCCAGCAGCGATGCACCCACGGCGGGAGGGCCCAGCACAGATACGCAGTATTTT. Amino acids: CASSDAPTAGGPSTDTQYF.

This rearrangement joins TRBV15 to TRBJ1-6; 10 positions agree with TRBD1. Germline values: CDR1 LNHNV, CDR2 YYDKDF (reference sequence). V lost 1 base to trimming and J lost 10 bases; unmatched junction nucleotides: 7. CDR3 length: 16 residues. The CDR3 protein is CATSRADGTGASPLHF. DNA for the CDR3: TGTGCCACCAGCAGAGCCGATGGGACAGGGGCATCACCCCTCCACTTT. Drawing the rest from reference TRBV15 and TRBJ1-6, the complete variable domain is DAMVIQNPRYQVTQFGKPVTLSCSQTLNHNVMYWYQQKSSQAPKLLFHYYDKDFNNEADTPDNFQSRRPNTSFCFLDIRSPGLGDTAMYLCATSRADGTGASPLHFGNGTRLTVT.

The chain carries TRBV3-1 (or the pseudogene TRBV3-2) and TRBJ2-1, with a tentative D call TRBD2 (5 bases). Trimming removed 4 bases at V and 9 bases at J, with 13 bases between. The CDR3 spans 13 residues. CDR1 and CDR2 from the germline V gene are LGHDT and YNNKEL (reference sequence). The chain's CDR3 is CASSPRTQPEQFF. The DNA for the CDR3 is TGTGCCAGCAGCCCCCGGACTCAGCCTGAGCAGTTCTTC.